The 12 T cell receptor beta chains below were found in one sample sequenced in a study of cytomegalovirus exposure and HLA in healthy donors (dated by TCRdb to 2017 to 2019). The library was produced with the immunoSEQ multiplex PCR assay. For the multiplex PCR, a mixture combining 60 forward primers for TCR Vbeta segments and 13 reverse primers for TCR Jbeta segments was used. In its TCRdb copy, this immuneACCESS table keeps in-frame sequences only and misses some clones. Where compared with another copy, unresolved V genes explain less than half of these, and the others have no known cause. The sample has approximately 150,000 clones on record, approximately 73% of them singletons. Jointly, the top ten make up less than 11% of the sample. Material: PBMCs. The receptor set was obtained from a man younger than 45 in good health and CMV-seropositive.

The V call is TRBV19, the J call TRBJ2-1, with D possibly being TRBD2 (5 bases). The CDR3 contains 13 residues. The germline V gene encodes CDR1 LNHDA and CDR2 SQIVND (reference sequence). Between the trimmed V and J ends, which lost 4 bases and 6 bases, there was a span of 10 bases. CDR3 sequence: CASSTTLVNEQFF. CDR3 nucleotides: TGTGCCAGTAGTACCACACTAGTCAATGAGCAGTTCTTC.

This clone was recorded a few times. This sequence joins TRBV10-3 and TRBJ1-5; 8 bases line up with TRBD1. The CDR3 runs 17 residues. CDR1 is ENHRY, CDR2 SYGVKD, per germline. The trim removed 4 bases at V and 5 bases at J, leaving 13 bases unmatched. The CDR3 loop is CAISGAGQGRADQPQHF. CDR3 nucleotide sequence: TGTGCCATCAGTGGGGCAGGACAGGGACGAGCGGATCAGCCCCAGCATTTT.

CDR3 DNA: TGTGCCAGCAGCCAAGATCGAGAAGAATCCGGACTAGGGAGTTATAGGCAGTTCTTC. It specifies CASSQDREESGLGSYRQFF. The rearrangement joins TRBV4-2 to TRBJ2-1, with 7 positions matching TRBD2. CDR3 length equals 19 residues. CDR1 is LGHNA, CDR2 YNFKEQ, per germline. The V and J ends lost 0 bases and 12 bases, in that order; junction bases with no gene match: 23.

This clone was recorded a few times. The chain has TRBV7-8 and TRBJ2-7; 8 nucleotides line up with TRBD2. Unmatched junction bases numbered 7, after V lost 1 base and J lost 2 bases. The CDR3 contains 16 residues. The germline V gene has CDR1 SGHVS and CDR2 FQNEAQ. The CDR3 sequence is CASSLEELAGPYEQYF. DNA of the CDR3: TGTGCCAGCAGCTTAGAGGAGCTAGCGGGCCCCTACGAGCAGTACTTC.

This clone was seen more than once but under ten times. The rearrangement uses TRBV29-1 and TRBJ1-2, with 7 bases that match TRBD1. Germline CDR1 and CDR2: SQVTM and ANQGSEA. Trimming at V came to 2 bases and at J to 8 bases, leaving 8 bases not matched to a gene. This CDR3 is 13 amino acids long. CDR3 in DNA: TGCAGCGTTGAAAATACAGGGGATAGGGGCTACACCTTC. Its translation is CSVENTGDRGYTF.

In this sample, this clone turned up a few times. The chain recombines TRBV6-1 with TRBJ1-2, with D possibly TRBD1 on 6 matching bases. V was cut by 4 bases and J by 3 bases, with 15 bases left in between. The germline V gene has CDR1 MNHNS and CDR2 SASEGT. This CDR3 contains 15 residues. CDR3 residues: CASSVEGGIDYGYTF. The DNA for the CDR3 is TGTGCCAGCAGTGTGGAGGGGGGGATTGACTATGGCTACACCTTC.

This chain joins TRBV5-3 and TRBJ2-3, with 7 nucleotides matching TRBD2. TRBV5-3 is an open reading frame, and its role is uncertain. The CDR3 extends over 17 amino acids. The ends lost 1 base at V and 0 bases at J; junction bases unmatched: 8. The CDR3 region has the DNA TGTGCCAGAAGCTTGATGCGGGAGCTTTCTAGCACAGATACGCAGTATTTT. The encoded protein is CARSLMRELSSTDTQYF.

The rearrangement links TRBV6-1 to TRBJ2-1; D uncertain. The CDR3 consists of 13 residues. Germline assignment: CDR1 MNHNS and CDR2 SASEGT. V was shortened by 6 bases and J by 1 base, with 7 bases between the two germline ends. In DNA form, the CDR3 reads TGTGCCAGCAGCGGTAATTCCTACAATGAGCAGTTCTTC. It yields the protein CASSGNSYNEQFF.

The chain uses TRBV7-9 and TRBJ2-7; D gene ambiguous. CDR3 length equals 13 residues. V was pared by 3 bases and J by 5 bases, with 11 bases between. From germline, CDR1 is SEHNR and CDR2 FQNEAQ (reference sequence). The CDR3 protein is CASSFPDSHEQYF. For the CDR3, the DNA is TGTGCCAGCAGCTTTCCTGATAGCCACGAGCAGTACTTC. Full variable domain (outside the CDR3, taken from reference TRBV7-9 and TRBJ2-7): DTGVSQNPRHKITKRGQNVTFRCDPISEHNRLYWYRQTLGQGPEFLTYFQNEAQLEKSRLLSDRFSAERPKGSFSTLEIQRTEQGDSAMYLCASSFPDSHEQYFGPGTRLTVT.

The chain is built from TRBV27 and TRBJ1-5; a possible D gene is TRBD1 (6 bases). The CDR3 has 12 residues. Trimming left V 8 bases short and J 7 bases short, with 12 bases between. Looked up from germline, CDR1 is MNHEY and CDR2 is SMNVEV (reference sequence). CDR3: CASDKGHQPQHF. CDR3 sequence (DNA): TGTGCCAGCGATAAGGGACACCAGCCCCAGCATTTT.

The chain has TRBV27 and TRBJ1-3, with D tentatively TRBD1 (6 bases). From germline, CDR1 is MNHEY and CDR2 SMNVEV (reference sequence). This CDR3 is built from 15 residues. V lost 6 bases to trimming and J lost 2 bases, with 14 bases between them. The chain's CDR3 is CASSPDRRTGNTIYF. CDR3 nucleotide sequence: TGTGCCAGCAGCCCAGACAGGCGTACTGGAAACACCATATATTTT.

The chain links TRBV27 to TRBJ2-5; tentative D call: TRBD1 (6 bases). The end of the DNA fits TRBJ2-7 better, so the J call may be wrong. This CDR3 has 14 residues. CDR1 MNHEY and CDR2 SMNVEV come from the germline V gene (reference sequence). The CDR3 DNA follows: TGTGCCAGCAGTTTATCCGGGACACACTACGAGCAGTACTTC. Translating gives CASSLSGTHYEQYF.